This T cell receptor beta chain was identified in a study of blood T cell repertoires in COVID-19. Study-level background: Acute-phase and convalescent COVID-19 samples originated in the United States, Italy and Spain. PBMCs, B-cell-depleted T cells, or T cells provided the cDNA or gDNA that made up the material.

This CDR3 is built from 13 residues. Germline loops: CDR1 LGHDT, CDR2 YNNKEL (reference sequence). V lost 2 bases, J lost 8 bases, and 12 bases lay in between. Per the original methods: The authors estimated nucleated cell counts from reference gene primer amplification. The method was immunoSEQ multiplex PCR; TCRdb's version includes in-frame clones alone and lacks a portion of them. The D gene and trimming were derived from the DNA, and the V and J assignments and clone size from that table. The sample contains approximately 530,000 clones, less than 90% of which appear only once. This chain links TRBV3-1 (or the pseudogene TRBV3-2) with TRBJ1-1; possible D gene TRBD1, 5 bases. The sequenced sample consisted of peripheral blood. This clonotype was obtained from a woman aged 45-65 years with COVID-19, enrolled during active disease. CDR3 nucleotide sequence: TGTGCCAGCAGCCAAACAGGACCTTTCGAAGCTTTCTTT. This sequence encodes CASSQTGPFEAFF.